This T cell receptor (beta chain) was obtained from a study of T-cell memory formation after mild COVID-19. TCRdb re-derived calls from the 5' RACE reads in MiXCR, one entry per CDR3 protein. The sample has 400,000 to 500,000 distinct CDR3 sequences; 20% are singletons. This CDR3 region has 12 residues. V was pared by 4 bases and J by 9 bases, with 1 base of the junction left unmatched. The germline CDR1 and CDR2 sequences are SGHTA and FQGNSA. In its sample, this clonotype was seen a few times. V usage is TRBV7-2 and J usage is TRBJ2-1; 9 bases fit TRBD1. The sequencing sample was made of PBMCs or a T cell subset sorted from them (not recorded which). This sequence originates from an adult woman who had mild COVID-19 (a few samples of this study predate the infection). Cell type and time point are not known. The CDR3 sequence: CASSWTGAEQFF. The CDR3 region has the DNA TGTGCCAGCAGCTGGACAGGGGCTGAGCAGTTCTTC.